The entry below describes one T cell receptor beta chain. The CDR3 sequence is 14 residues long. Between the trimmed V and J ends, which lost 0 bases and 0 bases, there was a span of 6 bases. Germline V gene data show CDR1 as SGHRS and CDR2 as YFSETQ. The data were obtained in a study of human T cells and chemical hapten exposure. Regarding time point: patch test 1, 2 weeks after DPC sensitization. The treatment: therapeutic diphenylcyclopropenone sensitization with weekly scalp DPC. Each CDR3 protein gets one entry after TCRdb re-called the RACE reads with MiXCR. This table holds about 340,000 distinct CDR3 sequences, roughly 6.9% found once.

This chain connects TRBV5-1 to TRBJ1-1; D is unclear. The source is a woman between 18 and 30 years old with alopecia areata. Some clones in this sample may be carry-over from other donors' samples. The sample was whole blood, taken in connection with sensitization to the hapten diphenylcyclopropenone (DPC). The CDR3 here is CASSLDAMNTEAFF. CDR3 coding DNA: TGCGCCAGCAGCTTGGATGCCATGAACACTGAAGCTTTCTTT.